This paragraph covers one TCR beta chain sequence. The repertoire was sequenced with immunoSEQ multiplex PCR; TCRdb's copy has only in-frame clones and lacks some. Among approximately 190,000 clones, about 90% were seen once, and the ten largest hold over 1.5%. This record belongs to a study of control samples from healthy donors and cancer patients. The sample comprised blood. The sequence derives from a man aged 30 to 45 in good health.

The CDR3 region is CASSEEQGASYGYTF. In nucleotides, the CDR3 is TGTGCCAGCAGTGAAGAACAGGGGGCCTCCTATGGCTACACCTTC. The rearrangement uses TRBV6-1 and TRBJ1-2; 9 positions match TRBD1. Germline V CDR1 and CDR2: MNHNS, SASEGT. The junction had 4 bases not matched to a gene; V was cut back by 1 base and J by 4 bases. The CDR3 spans 15 residues.